These 8 T cell receptor beta chains share one sample of origin, sequenced in a study of T cell repertoires in cytomegalovirus infection. TCRdb re-analysed the reads in MiXCR, keeping a single row per CDR3 protein. Among under 200,000 distinct CDR3 sequences listed, 7.5% to 10% were seen once. The sample was PBMCs. The receptors originated from a human donor in good health (CMV status not recorded). Some clones in this sample may be carry-over from other donors' samples.

In this sample, this clonotype turned up many times. The genes are TRBV7-8 and TRBJ2-2; perhaps TRBD2 as D (6 bases). Trimming left V 1 base short and J 6 bases short, with 9 bases between. This CDR3 is 14 amino acids long. The V gene's germline CDR1 is SGHVS and CDR2 FQNEAQ. The DNA for the CDR3 is TGTGCCAGCAGCTTAGGGTCTAGCGCCGGGGAGCTGTTTTTT. It translates to CASSLGSSAGELFF.

At least ten counts were recorded for this clonotype. This sequence joins TRBV12-3 or TRBV12-4 and TRBJ2-1; possible D gene TRBD2, 6 bases. V lost 5 bases and J lost 8, with 19 bases in between. The CDR3 is 15 amino acids. The CDR3 DNA sequence: TGTGCCAGCAGTCCTGCGGGTGGGGCGGGGCATGAGCAGTTCTTC. Amino acid sequence: CASSPAGGAGHEQFF.

Comments on this clonotype: This may arise from a read error, as a much more abundant clone is one base away. The CDR3 region is CASSPTGAGGYGYIF. In DNA form, the CDR3 reads TGTGCCAGCAGCCCCACCGGAGCAGGGGGCTATGGCTACATCTTC. The rearrangement uses TRBV7-2 and TRBJ1-2; 8 nucleotides align to TRBD1. The CDR3 totals 15 residues. The germline V gene has CDR1 SGHTA and CDR2 FQGNSA. The entire variable domain, with the rest obtained from reference TRBV7-2 and TRBJ1-2, is as follows: GAGVSQSPSNKVTEKGKDVELRCDPISGHTALYWYRQSLGQGLEFLIYFQGNSAPDKSGLPSDRFSAERTGGSVSTLTIQRTQQEDSAVYLCASSPTGAGGYGYIFGSGTRLTVV.

This clonotype was seen at least ten times. This sequence joins TRBV23-1 and TRBJ2-6, with D hard to call. TRBV23-1 is filed as an ORF, its function uncertain. The CDR3 totals 19 residues. V lost 0 bases to trimming and J lost 7 bases, with 22 bases between them. The CDR3 DNA follows: TGCGCCAGCAGTCAATCTCTGGGCCCGGATCTCTGTTTTGCCAACGTCCTGACTTTC. Amino acids: CASSQSLGPDLCFANVLTF.

This chain connects TRBV18 to TRBJ1-3, with D uncertain. Trimming shortened V by 1 base and J by 4 bases, and 14 bases separated the two germline ends. CDR1 and CDR2 (germline): KGHSH, LQKENI. This CDR3 contains 16 residues. The CDR3 bases are TGTGCCAGCTCACCACAGAGTACGAGGTCGGGAAACACCATATATTTT. Protein sequence: CASSPQSTRSGNTIYF.

This clonotype was recorded many times. The rearrangement uses TRBV7-8 and TRBJ1-1; 7 bases align to TRBD1. The CDR3 spans 15 residues. Germline CDR1 is SGHVS and CDR2 is FQNEAQ. Trimming at V came to 1 base and at J to 4 bases, leaving 6 bases not matched to a gene. CDR3 DNA sequence: TGTGCCAGCAGCTTAGTAGTCAGGGGGACCACTGAAGCTTTCTTT. Translation gives CASSLVVRGTTEAFF.

This clonotype has a count of ten or more. This chain links TRBV18 with TRBJ2-6; no clear D. Germline-derived CDR1 and CDR2 are KGHSH and LQKENI. This CDR3 region has 11 residues. Trimming cost V 3 bases and J 12 bases, with 6 bases left between them. The CDR3 region has the DNA TGTGCCAGCTCACCCTCCCGCGTCCTGACTTTC. Amino acid sequence: CASSPSRVLTF.

This clonotype was seen a few times. V gene TRBV5-1 combines with J gene TRBJ2-3, with 13 bases identical to TRBD2. The germline gives CDR1 SGHRS, CDR2 YFSETQ. V trimming: 4 bases; J trimming: 1 base; junction bases outside the gene matches: 12. This CDR3 region has 19 residues. The CDR3 nucleotides are TGCGCCAGCAGCCTTCGGACTAGCGGGGGCCCCCTTGGCACAGATACGCAGTATTTT. It is translated as CASSLRTSGGPLGTDTQYF.